This T cell receptor beta chain was identified during a study of human T cells and chemical hapten exposure. Study results and caveats: Clustering by CDR3 similarity yielded significantly more large clusters from expanded TCRs than controls. Donors were affected by alopecia, so their immune reaction might vary from that of healthy individuals.

Notes on this clonotype: Its antigen remains unidentified. This may stem from a read error, because a much larger clone lies one nucleotide away.

Sample time point: patch test 1, 2 weeks after DPC sensitization. Treatment described: therapeutic diphenylcyclopropenone sensitization with weekly scalp DPC. From whole blood left unfractionated, total RNA was extracted. The library attached unique molecular identifiers to individual cDNA molecules. In the authors' methods: Sequenced samples showed a median of around 91,000 TCRs each, with counts running from approximately 20,000 to 700,000. One entry per CDR3 protein, called by TCRdb with MiXCR from the RACE reads. The V and J calls were not made by the authors but by TCRdb's processing. The table records about 34,000 distinct CDR3 sequences, 5% to 7% of them present only once. Germline V lookup: CDR1 SGHTA, CDR2 FQGNSA. This CDR3 has 11 residues.

The V and J genes are TRBV7-2 and TRBJ2-7, with D hard to call. The sequence derives from a woman aged 25 to 39 with alopecia areata. Some clones in this sample may be carry-over from other donors' samples. The source material was whole blood, sampled in connection with sensitization to the hapten diphenylcyclopropenone (DPC). CDR3 sequence reads: CASSVSYERYF. CDR3 DNA: TGTGCCAGCAGCGTTTCCTACGAGCGGTACTTC. Using reference TRBV7-2 and TRBJ2-7 for the parts outside the CDR3, the full variable domain is GAGVSQSPSNKVTEKGKDVELRCDPISGHTALYWYRQSLGQGLEFLIYFQGNSAPDKSGLPSDRFSAERTGGSVSTLTIQRTQQEDSAVYLCASSVSYERYFGPGTRLTVT.